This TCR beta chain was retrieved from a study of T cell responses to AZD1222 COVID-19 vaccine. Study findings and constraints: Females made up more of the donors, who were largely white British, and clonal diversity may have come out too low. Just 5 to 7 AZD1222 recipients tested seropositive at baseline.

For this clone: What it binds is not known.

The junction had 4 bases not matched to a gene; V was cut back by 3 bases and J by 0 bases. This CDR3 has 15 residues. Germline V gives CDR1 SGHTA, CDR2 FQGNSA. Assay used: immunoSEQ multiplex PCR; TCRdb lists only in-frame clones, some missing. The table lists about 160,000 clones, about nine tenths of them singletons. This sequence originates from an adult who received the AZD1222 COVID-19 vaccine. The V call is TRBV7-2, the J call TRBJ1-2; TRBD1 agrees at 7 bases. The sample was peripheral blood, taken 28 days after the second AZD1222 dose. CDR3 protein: CASSLDRKANYGYTF. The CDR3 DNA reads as TGTGCCAGCAGCTTGGACAGGAAAGCTAACTATGGCTACACCTTC. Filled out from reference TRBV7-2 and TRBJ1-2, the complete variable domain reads GAGVSQSPSNKVTEKGKDVELRCDPISGHTALYWYRQSLGQGLEFLIYFQGNSAPDKSGLPSDRFSAERTGGSVSTLTIQRTQQEDSAVYLCASSLDRKANYGYTFGSGTRLTVV.